This paragraph reports one T cell receptor (beta chain). From germline, CDR1 is GTSNPN and CDR2 SVGIG (reference sequence). With 2 bases removed from V and 8 bases from J, the gap between germline ends came to 19 bases. The CDR3 consists of 14 residues. This sample was taken from a study of control samples from healthy donors and cancer patients. Only in-frame clones appear in the TCRdb table, and some are missing; sequencing was by immunoSEQ multiplex PCR. The repertoire holds under 150,000 clones, with around nine tenths as singletons. The sequenced sample was blood. The chain is built from TRBV30 and TRBJ2-7; D may match TRBD1 or TRBD2 (6 bases each). This clonotype was sampled from a young woman in good health. This chain's CDR3 is CAWSRQAIGGQQYF. The CDR3 bases are TGTGCCTGGAGTCGACAGGCCATCGGAGGGCAGCAGTACTTC.